This TCR beta chain was identified during a study of blood T cells in healthy people across ages. Study details: Using template switching, researchers captured about one barcoded beta molecule for each two T cells.

A sample-barcoded 5' primer and a J-beta primer mix were used in a second PCR of roughly 6 to 12 cycles. TCRdb redid the calling of the 5' RACE reads with MiXCR, one entry per CDR3 protein. The data contain 1.4 million or so distinct CDR3 sequences, 40% to 45% of them seen just once; the ten biggest clones take up around 4%. V shed 7 bases and J shed 3 bases, with 13 bases lying between them. There are 13 residues in the CDR3. Germline V gene lookup returns CDR1 SGHTA and CDR2 FQGNSA. The chain uses TRBV7-2 and TRBJ2-7; tentatively, D is TRBD2 (5 bases). The receptor's source is a woman between 18 and 29 years old in good health. The sample taken for sequencing was blood. CDR3 loop: CASTRIGGYEQYF. For the CDR3, the DNA is TGTGCCAGCACCCGAATCGGAGGCTACGAGCAGTACTTC.